This T cell receptor beta chain is from a study of shared clonotypes between healthy human individuals (dated by TCRdb to about 2020). Background on the whole study: The cohort included three men and a couple of women between 18 and 49 years of age. Per donor, leukapheresis produced somewhere between about 0.94 and 8.9 billion PBMCs. Per donor, three plates each were used for CD4 naive and CD4 memory, two for CD8 naive, and one for CD8 memory. To increase sequencing depth and limit assay-specific biases, TCR repertoire library preparation and sequencing were carried out by different laboratories using diverse techniques. The study deeply sequenced blood TCR repertoires of several healthy adults to estimate repertoire size and the extent of clonotype sharing between individuals. What the authors observed across the whole study: Compared with non-shared clonotypes, clonotypes shared by all four sorted-subset donors had higher generation probabilities. Naive subsets generally had larger estimated clonotype richness than memory subsets did. Sharing across several donors was observed for about 4.8% of naive CD4, 3.5% of naive CD8, 2% to 2.5% of memory CD4, and around 0.44% of memory CD8 clonotypes. Because the study included a small number of donors, the genetic and exposure-history diversity represented was limited. Sampling was restricted to blood, and TCR repertoires in tissue are likely to differ from TCR repertoires in blood. Based on pairwise subsampling, the degree of clonotype sharing among donors was expected to be affected by sequencing depth. Even with the large sequencing depth, rarefaction of the sorted-subset datasets indicated that sequencing was incomplete.

TCR CDR3 regions were amplified from genomic DNA by multiplex PCR using the deep immunoSEQ assay. Genomic DNA extracted from each cell subset was distributed evenly over all wells of several immunoSEQ 96-well plates, and each plate served as one replicate. For sorted subsets, 150 to 250 ng genomic DNA, equal to tens of thousands of T cell genomes, was loaded into each replicate PCR. Purified libraries were quantified with a Qubit 3.0 fluorometer, sized on a Bioanalyzer 2100, and re-quantified with the KAPA Library Quantification kit. Every immunoSEQ 96-well plate was sequenced on a separate single-read 150-cycle Illumina NextSeq 550 flow cell. The authors' analysis ran thus. The immunoSEQ output contained only junctional sequences without quality scores, so filtering could not match that applied to full-length reads. Sequences were annotated with PyIR, a Python wrapper for IgBLAST v1.9, using IMGT germline references to assign V/J genes and CDR3. Any read was removed if the V/J assignment was weak (E-value above 1e-6), the CDR3 was missing, or the read contained stop codons, out-of-frame junctions, or ambiguous translated residues. A V3J clonotype was defined by an identical inferred V gene, J gene, and CDR3 amino acid sequence. The percentage overlap between two repertoires was calculated by dividing the number of shared unique clonotypes by the size of the smaller repertoire. RTK rarefaction, the Chao1 estimator, and Recon v2.1 estimates of unobserved clonotypes were used to assess repertoire richness. Generation probabilities were computed with OLGA for all TCRbeta clonotypes obtained by the gDNA method from several donors. TCRdb stores this immuneACCESS table with in-frame sequences only. Part of the clones is absent; in the studies checked, under half of the shortfall reflects unresolved V genes, and no reason is known for the rest. The V and J calls and the clone size are those of that table, but D and trimming were determined from the DNA. A total of under 1,100,000 clones appear in this sample, roughly 70% of them only once. The top ten clonotypes cover about 1.5% of the sample.

The CDR1 and CDR2 encoded by the germline V gene are SGHTA and FQGTGA. The junction carries 14 bases between V and J, which are trimmed by 5 bases and 3 bases respectively. From the cysteine through the phenylalanine, the CDR3 covers 15 amino acids. Here the CDR3 DNA is all that survives: 45 bases in frame from base 1. Remarks on this clone: No cognate antigen has been identified for it. Per-base quality was not reported, and no clone a single base away is much larger than it.

Healthy HIV-negative adults with no recently reported acute infections or vaccinations were included as donors. Every donor was a Caucasian adult living in Nashville, Tennessee, USA. CD4+ T cells were enriched by magnetic negative selection; naive cells were then positively selected on CD45RA, and the negative fraction formed the memory subset. Blood was obtained by leukapheresis, after which PBMCs were separated by Ficoll-Histopaque density gradient centrifugation and cryopreserved in liquid nitrogen vapor phase. Analytical flow cytometry was used to check the purity and quantity of every magnetically sorted T cell population. Genomic DNA was isolated from each sorted fraction and quantified by UV absorbance on a Nanodrop 2000c.

Sequenced sample: memory CD4+ T cells sorted from blood. Per the publication, the cell subset or site label means: CD45RA-negative fraction. The source of this sequence is a man younger than 35 in good health. This sequence uses TRBV7-3 and TRBJ2-1, with TRBD2 as a weak D call on 6 bases. Here is the DNA: TGTGCCAGCAGCCCCCAAAGCGGGCTCTACAATGAGCAGTTCTTC. The resulting protein is CASSPQSGLYNEQFF.